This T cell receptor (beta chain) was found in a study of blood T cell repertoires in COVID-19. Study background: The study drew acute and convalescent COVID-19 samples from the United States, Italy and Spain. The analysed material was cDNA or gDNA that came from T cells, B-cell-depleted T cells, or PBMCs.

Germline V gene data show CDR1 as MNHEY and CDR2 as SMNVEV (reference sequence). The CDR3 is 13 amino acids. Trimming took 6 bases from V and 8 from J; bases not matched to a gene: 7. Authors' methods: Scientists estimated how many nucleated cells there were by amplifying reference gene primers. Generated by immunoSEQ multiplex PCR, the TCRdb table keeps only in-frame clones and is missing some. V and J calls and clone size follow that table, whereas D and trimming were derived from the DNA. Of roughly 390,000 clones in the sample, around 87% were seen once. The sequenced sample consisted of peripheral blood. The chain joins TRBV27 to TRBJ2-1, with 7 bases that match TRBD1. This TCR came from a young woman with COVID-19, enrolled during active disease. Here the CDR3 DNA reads TGTGCCAGCAGACCCACAGGGGACGATGAGCAGTTCTTC. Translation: CASRPTGDDEQFF.